This paragraph covers one TCR beta chain sequence. What it binds is not known. The record originates from a study of tumor-infiltrating lymphocytes in primary liver carcinoma. Across the study: Patients comprised men and women whose ages fell between 30 and 69 years.

Regarding the study as a whole: The samples were not sorted (they were bulk), so CD4+ and CD8+ repertoires were not compared.

With a constant-region primer, TCR beta cDNA was made from about 0.5 ug of total RNA. Each TCR beta library was derived from three nested multiplex PCR rounds that employed slightly modified ARM-PCR. Two initial PCR rounds of around 10 cycles each paired TRBV1-TRBV30 forward primers with a C-beta reverse primer. TCRdb analysed the multiplex PCR reads with MiXCR anew, one entry per CDR3 protein. The sample holds fewer than 400,000 distinct CDR3 sequences, 45% to 70% seen once. CDR1 is SQVTM and CDR2 is ANQGSEA in the germline V gene. The CDR3 extends over 13 amino acids. V gave up 1 base and J gave up 2 bases, with 8 bases separating them. The source of the blood RNA was unsorted whole blood, and germline DNA was extracted as well. There were only treatment-naive patients, all with chronic HBV infection. A sample of roughly 4 milliliters of peripheral blood was taken before surgery.

Material for sequencing was peripheral blood. The chain couples TRBV29-1 to TRBJ1-1; D is ambiguous. The TCR sequence derives from a woman in her 30s with primary liver carcinoma and hepatitis B virus infection. CDR3 region: CSVEADPNTEAFF. CDR3 nucleotides: TGCAGCGTTGAAGCGGATCCCAACACTGAAGCTTTCTTT.